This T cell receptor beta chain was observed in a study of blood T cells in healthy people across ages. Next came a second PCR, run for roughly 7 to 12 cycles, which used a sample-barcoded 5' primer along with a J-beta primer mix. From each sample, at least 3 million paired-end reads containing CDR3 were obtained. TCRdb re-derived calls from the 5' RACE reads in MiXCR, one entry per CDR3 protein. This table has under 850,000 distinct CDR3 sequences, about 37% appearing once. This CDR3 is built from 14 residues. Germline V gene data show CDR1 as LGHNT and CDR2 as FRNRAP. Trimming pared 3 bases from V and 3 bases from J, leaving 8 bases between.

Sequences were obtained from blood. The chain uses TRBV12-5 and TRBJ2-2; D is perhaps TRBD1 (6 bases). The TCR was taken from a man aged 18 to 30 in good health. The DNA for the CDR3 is TGTGCTAGTGGTTTAGGACAGTACACCGGGGAGCTGTTTTTT. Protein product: CASGLGQYTGELFF.